Sequencing of this TCR beta chain was carried out in a study of CD8+ T cells in alopecia areata (dated by TCRdb to between 2018 and 2020). In terms of the full investigation: Treated patients were enrolled in an open-label pilot trial of oral tofacitinib, 5 to 10 mg twice daily, for moderate-to-severe alopecia areata. Tofacitinib was administered for 6 to 18 months, and 6 months of follow-up off drug were then conducted to assess delayed response and recurrence. In treated patients, disease severity was measured using the SALT score, which gives the percentage of scalp surface area affected. In both human patients and the C3H/HeJ mouse model, the study applied high-throughput TCRbeta sequencing to look at T cell clonal expansion in alopecia areata. In humans, TCRbeta sequencing was performed on scalp tissue and on sorted CD4+ and CD8+ peripheral blood T cells from healthy controls and from patients with patchy or totalis/universalis alopecia areata. Biopsies were taken from tofacitinib-treated patients at baseline and again at 4 and 24 weeks into treatment, and several of those patients also had a later scalp biopsy. Scalp clonality was compared among normal scalp (n=4), patchy alopecia areata scalp (n=8), and alopecia totalis/universalis scalp (n=8). RNA was obtained with the PAXgene miRNA kit for fixed scalp, the miRNeasy kit for PBMCs, and the RNeasy kit for mouse skin. TCRbeta CDR3 regions were amplified by immunoSEQ multiplex PCR using 35 Vbeta forward and 13 Jbeta reverse primers.

The paper's findings and limits, for the study overall: The treated cohort was small, with a single nonresponder, so links between baseline CD8+ expansion and response need larger studies. Tofacitinib significantly decreased scalp clonality and the number of expanded CD8+ clones among the top 100 scalp clones. Unlike mouse skin, which is dominated by gammadelta T cells, normal human skin has resident alphabeta T cells that are also sequenced, and this complicates analysis of the scalp TCR repertoire. Compared with normal scalp, lesional scalp had higher clonality and more expanded CD8+ clones, particularly in alopecia totalis/universalis, a pattern that suggests antigenic drive. Compared with mice, TCR sequences shared between patients were less clear, possibly partly because of HLA diversity across the patient population. During tofacitinib treatment, many expanded lesional clones remained in scalp and blood, and this persistence may partly explain relapse after treatment is stopped.

Libraries were made using the immunoSEQ multiplex PCR assay. RNA was extracted from all samples and reverse transcribed into cDNA as template for TCR sequencing. First-strand cDNA was synthesized with SuperScript III using a 2:1 mix of oligo-dT and random hexamers. A synthetic immune receptor repertoire was used to assess amplification bias, and residual bias was removed computationally. Under the source paper's analysis protocol: Raw reads were preprocessed to remove errors, and CDR3 was defined by IMGT conventions from the conserved cysteine to phenylalanine. Clonality was calculated as 1 minus Shannon entropy normalized by log2 of the number of productive unique TCRs. Whether each scalp clone was CD4 or CD8 was inferred by checking scalp TCRbeta sequences against the CD4 and CD8 repertoires from sorted blood. As stored in TCRdb, this immuneACCESS dataset retains in-frame rearrangements with V and J assigned. A fraction of the clones does not appear; measured against another copy, unresolved V genes explain less than half of the discrepancy, and the remainder lacks a known reason. The DNA gave D and trimming, while V, J and clone size come from that table. Present in this sample are some 200,000 clones, approximately 60% of which were seen just once. Jointly, the top ten make up around 3% of the sample.

The meaning of the sample's time point label: roughly 27 days on oral tofacitinib. The treatment or condition label, as the study defines it: oral pan-JAK inhibitor, 5-10 mg twice daily. Lesional scalp punch biopsies and peripheral blood were obtained from alopecia areata patients. PBMCs were separated by density centrifugation and stained for CD3, CD4 and CD8, after which CD4+ and CD8+ T cells were sorted on a FACSAria. At the junction V is shortened by 7 bases and J by 7 bases, with 19 bases in between. As encoded in the germline V gene, CDR1 is SQVTM while CDR2 is ANQGSEA. Counted from cysteine to phenylalanine, this CDR3 has 13 amino acids. Of all the DNA, just the CDR3 is kept, 39 bases in frame from base 1. Details on this clone: What this receptor recognizes is not known. No base qualities exist here, and no much larger clone lies one base off it.

Rearrangement joined TRBV29-1 to TRBJ1-2; the D gene identity is not certain. The material sequenced was CD4+ T cells sorted from blood, taken at week 4, from a patient treated with tofacitinib. The sequence was obtained from a human donor with alopecia areata. The bases read TGCAGCGGAGAGACTGCACCCGAGAGTGGCTACACCTTC. This encodes CSGETAPESGYTF.